This T cell receptor (beta chain) was captured by sequencing in a study of identical twins. A few counts support this clonotype. Germline values: CDR1 DFQATT, CDR2 SNEGSKA (reference sequence). Trimming removed 5 bases from V and 3 bases from J, with 11 bases in between. There are 13 residues in the CDR3. TCRdb recomputed calls from the 5' RACE reads with MiXCR, one row per CDR3 protein. The sample consists of 450,000 to 650,000 distinct CDR3 sequences, 13% to 15% of them appearing once. The same specimen was also included in a second study, on yellow fever vaccine responses in identical twins.

Sequencing was done on a sample of CD4+ T cells sorted from blood. This rearrangement joins TRBV20-1 to TRBJ2-1, with D maybe TRBD1 (6 bases). The receptor comes from a woman aged 18-29 years in good health. This chain's CDR3 is CSARTGRYNEQFF. The DNA of the CDR3 is TGCAGTGCTCGTACAGGGCGCTACAATGAGCAGTTCTTC.